The TCR beta chain described here comes from a study of shared clonotypes between healthy human individuals. Whole-study context: CD4 naive and memory got three plates each, CD8 naive two, CD8 memory one. The study, taken as a whole, reports: In general, naive subsets displayed greater estimated richness than memory subsets did.

The donor cohort consisted entirely of Caucasian adults residing in Nashville, Tennessee. For each subset, genomic DNA was distributed in equal portions over several immunoSEQ plates. Repertoires were generated with immunoSEQ multiplex PCR, while TCRdb's copy carries only in-frame clones and drops some. This sample has 190,000 or so clones, with just under 95% found just once. Trimming removed 3 bases from V and 3 bases from J, with 25 bases in between. Germline-derived CDR1 and CDR2 are SGHRS and YFSETQ. The CDR3 extends over 18 amino acids. A remark on this clone: Antigen specificity is unknown.

This chain connects TRBV5-1 to TRBJ2-7; D is unclear. The receptor was isolated from a woman in her thirties in good health. Sequencing was performed on naive CD4+ T cells sorted from blood. The subset here: CD45RA+ positively selected. The CDR3 region is CASSWTRNRFQDGYEQYF. CDR3 sequence (DNA): TGCGCCAGCAGCTGGACCCGGAACCGCTTCCAGGATGGCTACGAGCAGTACTTC.